The rows below give T cell receptor beta chains drawn from one sample of a study of blood T cells in healthy people across ages. TCRdb called the 5' RACE reads again in MiXCR, with one record for every CDR3 protein. The sample consists of roughly 2 million distinct CDR3 sequences, around 48% of them appearing once. Sequencing was performed on blood. Every receptor here comes from a woman in her thirties or forties in good health. Each CDR3 is given with its conserved first and last residue. The D gene is left open where the match is weak. Part of the rows lack a size; the others show once, few, many or a class for expanded clones.

j_gene	d_gene	abundance	v_gene	CDR3aa	CDR3nt
TRBJ1-6	TRBD1	once	TRBV7-9	CASSYPVTGGASPLHF	TGTGCCAGCAGCTACCCGGTAACAGGGGGAGCTTCACCCCTCCACTTT
TRBJ2-5	TRBD2	.	TRBV6-1	CASSEYRLAGAETQYF	TGTGCCAGCAGTGAATATCGACTAGCGGGGGCAGAGACCCAGTACTTC
TRBJ1-6	.	.	TRBV7-2	CASSQISRNSPLHF	TGTGCCAGCAGCCAGATCTCTCGGAATTCACCCCTCCACTTT
TRBJ2-5	.	.	TRBV6-5	CASSYTMDRQETQYF	TGTGCCAGCAGTTATACCATGGACAGACAAGAGACTCAGTACTTC
TRBJ2-3	.	.	TRBV12-3/TRBV12-4	CASTGRYTDTQYF	TGTGCCAGCACTGGGCGGTACACAGATACGCAGTATTTT
TRBJ2-7	TRBD1	.	TRBV6-6	CASSLGQQSYEQYF	TGTGCCAGCAGTTTGGGACAGCAATCCTACGAGCAGTACTTC
TRBJ2-1	.	few	TRBV5-1	CASRYRDNYNEQFF	TGCGCCAGCAGGTACCGGGACAACTACAATGAGCAGTTCTTC
TRBJ2-7	TRBD1	.	TRBV6-2/TRBV6-3	CTSSYGQGAFYEQYF	TGTACCAGCAGCTATGGACAGGGGGCTTTCTACGAGCAGTACTTC
TRBJ1-2	.	once	TRBV7-2	CASSQGHSPNYGYTF	TGTGCCAGCAGCCAAGGACACAGCCCTAACTATGGCTACACCTTC
TRBJ2-3	.	.	TRBV20-1	CSARDRSSASLGTDTQYF	TGCAGTGCTAGAGATAGGAGTTCTGCGAGCCTTGGCACAGATACGCAGTATTTT
TRBJ2-5	.	.	TRBV12-3/TRBV12-4	CASSFFPGEGEETQYF	TGTGCCAGCAGTTTTTTCCCGGGGGAAGGAGAAGAGACCCAGTACTTC
TRBJ1-5	.	.	TRBV20-1	CSWGGQPQHF	TGCAGTTGGGGGGGTCAGCCCCAGCATTTT
TRBJ1-2	TRBD1	.	TRBV5-1	CASGIQGTGGYGYTF	TGCGCCAGCGGCATTCAGGGGACAGGGGGATATGGCTACACCTTC
TRBJ2-7	TRBD1	.	TRBV10-3	CAISTGTGGYEQYF	TGTGCCATCAGTACCGGGACAGGGGGCTACGAGCAGTACTTC
TRBJ2-3	TRBD2	.	TRBV20-1	CSARDRAGGPDTQYF	TGCAGTGCTAGAGATCGCGCGGGGGGGCCAGATACGCAGTATTTT
TRBJ2-7	.	.	TRBV10-1	CASFRGRWRYEQYF	TGCGCCAGCTTTCGGGGCAGGTGGAGGTACGAGCAGTACTTC
TRBJ1-2	TRBD1	few	TRBV6-5	CASSYSPGGTNGYTF	TGTGCCAGCAGTTACTCTCCAGGGGGGACGAATGGCTACACCTTC
TRBJ2-3	TRBD2	few	TRBV12-3/TRBV12-4	CASSSERGVTDTQYF	TGTGCCAGCAGTTCCGAGCGGGGGGTCACAGATACGCAGTATTTT
TRBJ1-2	TRBD1	few	TRBV12-3/TRBV12-4	CASSSGDRGWYGYTF	TGTGCCAGCAGTTCCGGGGACAGGGGGTGGTATGGCTACACCTTC
TRBJ2-4	.	few	TRBV20-1	CSARDWAGGRENIQYF	TGCAGTGCTAGAGATTGGGCAGGTGGCCGGGAAAACATTCAGTACTTC
TRBJ2-1	TRBD2	.	TRBV10-3	CATLRTSLSVNEQFF	TGTGCCACCTTAAGGACTAGCCTTTCGGTCAATGAGCAGTTCTTC
TRBJ2-7	.	once	TRBV2	CASRNRGYEQYF	TGTGCCAGCAGAAACCGGGGCTACGAGCAGTACTTC
TRBJ2-1	.	few	TRBV2	CASNGNEQFF	TGTGCCAGCAATGGAAATGAGCAGTTCTTC
TRBJ2-1	TRBD1	.	TRBV18	CASTGVASEQFF	TGTGCCAGTACAGGGGTGGCGAGTGAGCAGTTCTTC
TRBJ2-6	.	few	TRBV6-2/TRBV6-3	CASTVRSGANVLTF	TGTGCCAGCACTGTCCGCTCTGGGGCCAACGTCCTGACTTTC
TRBJ2-7	.	.	TRBV5-5	CASSLQGGIYNEQYF	TGTGCCAGCAGCTTGCAAGGCGGGATCTACAATGAGCAGTACTTC
TRBJ2-1	.	.	TRBV7-2	CASSPIFTFDNEQFF	TGTGCCAGCAGTCCTATTTTCACTTTTGACAATGAGCAGTTCTTC
TRBJ2-7	.	many	TRBV7-2	CASSRQGLDEQYF	TGTGCCAGCAGCCGGCAAGGACTCGACGAGCAGTACTTC
TRBJ2-5	TRBD2	many	TRBV7-2	CASSLVGSGSQETQYF	TGTGCCAGCAGCCTAGTGGGTAGCGGGTCACAAGAGACCCAGTACTTC
TRBJ2-3	.	.	TRBV20-1	CSARAFGGSSTDTQYF	TGCAGTGCTAGAGCGTTCGGGGGAAGTAGCACAGATACGCAGTATTTT
TRBJ2-3	TRBD2	.	TRBV20-1	CSADLTLTSGGLDTQYF	TGCAGTGCGGATCTTACGCTTACTAGCGGGGGTTTGGATACGCAGTATTTT
TRBJ2-5	.	few	TRBV9	CASSVAGDFEETQYF	TGTGCCAGCAGCGTAGCTGGCGACTTCGAAGAGACCCAGTACTTC
TRBJ2-7	.	.	TRBV20-1	CSARGTLGQGTYEQYF	TGCAGTGCTAGAGGCACCCTGGGGCAGGGAACCTACGAGCAGTACTTC